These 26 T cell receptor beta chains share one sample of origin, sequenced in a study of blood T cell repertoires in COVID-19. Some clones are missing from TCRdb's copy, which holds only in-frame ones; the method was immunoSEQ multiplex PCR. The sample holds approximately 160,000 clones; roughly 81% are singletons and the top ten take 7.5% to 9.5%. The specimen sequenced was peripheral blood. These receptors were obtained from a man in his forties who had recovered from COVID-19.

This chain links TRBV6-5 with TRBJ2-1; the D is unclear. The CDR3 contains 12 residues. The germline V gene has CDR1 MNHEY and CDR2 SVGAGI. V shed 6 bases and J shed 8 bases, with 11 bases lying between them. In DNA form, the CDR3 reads TGTGCCAGCAGAAAGATAGCAGATGAGCAGTTCTTC. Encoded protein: CASRKIADEQFF.

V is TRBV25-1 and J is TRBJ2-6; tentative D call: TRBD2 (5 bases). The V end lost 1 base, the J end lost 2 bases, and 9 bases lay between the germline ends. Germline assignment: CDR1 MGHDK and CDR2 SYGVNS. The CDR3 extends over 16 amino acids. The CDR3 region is CASSELVGAGANVLTF. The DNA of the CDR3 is TGTGCCAGCAGTGAATTAGTCGGGGCTGGGGCCAACGTCCTGACTTTC.

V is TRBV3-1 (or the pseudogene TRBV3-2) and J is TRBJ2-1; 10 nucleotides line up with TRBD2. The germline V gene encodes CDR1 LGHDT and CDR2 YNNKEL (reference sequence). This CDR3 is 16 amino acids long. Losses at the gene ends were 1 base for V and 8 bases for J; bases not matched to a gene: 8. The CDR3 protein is CASSQGEAGGLDEQFF. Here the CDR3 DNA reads TGTGCCAGCAGCCAAGGAGAAGCGGGGGGGCTCGATGAGCAGTTCTTC.

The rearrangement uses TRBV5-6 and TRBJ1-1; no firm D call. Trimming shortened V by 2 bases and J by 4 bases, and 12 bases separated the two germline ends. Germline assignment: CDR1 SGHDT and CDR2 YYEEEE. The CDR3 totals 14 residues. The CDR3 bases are TGTGCCAGCAGCTTTATTGTGGCCTCCACTGAAGCTTTCTTT. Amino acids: CASSFIVASTEAFF. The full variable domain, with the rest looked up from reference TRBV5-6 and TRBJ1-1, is DAGVTQSPTHLIKTRGQQVTLRCSPKSGHDTVSWYQQALGQGPQFIFQYYEEEERQRGNFPDRFSGHQFPNYSSELNVNALLLGDSALYLCASSFIVASTEAFFGQGTRLTVV.

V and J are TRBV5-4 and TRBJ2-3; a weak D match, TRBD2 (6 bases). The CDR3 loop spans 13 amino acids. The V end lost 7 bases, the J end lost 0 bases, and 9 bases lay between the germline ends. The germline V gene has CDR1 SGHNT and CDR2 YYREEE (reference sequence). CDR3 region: CASQRGSTDTQYF. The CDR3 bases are TGTGCCAGCCAACGGGGGAGCACAGATACGCAGTATTTT.

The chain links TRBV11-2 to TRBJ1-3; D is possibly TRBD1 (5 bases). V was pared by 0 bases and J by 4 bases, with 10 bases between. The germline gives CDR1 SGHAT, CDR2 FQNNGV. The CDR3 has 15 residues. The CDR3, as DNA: TGTGCCAGCAGCTTAGATCCAGGGTTGGGAAACACCATATATTTT. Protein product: CASSLDPGLGNTIYF.

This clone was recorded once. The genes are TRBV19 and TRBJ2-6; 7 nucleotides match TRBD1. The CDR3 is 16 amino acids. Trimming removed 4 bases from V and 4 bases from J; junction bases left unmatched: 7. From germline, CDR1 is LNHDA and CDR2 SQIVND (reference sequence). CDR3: CASSTPTGVGANVLTF. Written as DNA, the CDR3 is TGTGCCAGTAGTACCCCAACAGGGGTGGGGGCCAACGTCCTGACTTTC.

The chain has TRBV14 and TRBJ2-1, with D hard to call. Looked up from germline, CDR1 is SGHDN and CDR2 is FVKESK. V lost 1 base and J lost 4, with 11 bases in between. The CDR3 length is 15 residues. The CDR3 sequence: CASSQGRGFYNEQFF. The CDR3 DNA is TGTGCCAGCAGCCAAGGTCGCGGCTTTTACAATGAGCAGTTCTTC.

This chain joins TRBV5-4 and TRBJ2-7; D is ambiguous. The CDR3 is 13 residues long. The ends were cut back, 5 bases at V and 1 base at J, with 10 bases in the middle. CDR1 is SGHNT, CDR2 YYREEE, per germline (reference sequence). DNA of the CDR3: TGTGCCAGCAGGGATGACAAGTCCTACGAGCAGTACTTC. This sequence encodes CASRDDKSYEQYF. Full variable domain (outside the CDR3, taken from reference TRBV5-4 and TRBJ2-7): ETGVTQSPTHLIKTRGQQVTLRCSSQSGHNTVSWYQQALGQGPQFIFQYYREEENGRGNFPPRFSGLQFPNYSSELNVNALELDDSALYLCASRDDKSYEQYFGPGTRLTVT.

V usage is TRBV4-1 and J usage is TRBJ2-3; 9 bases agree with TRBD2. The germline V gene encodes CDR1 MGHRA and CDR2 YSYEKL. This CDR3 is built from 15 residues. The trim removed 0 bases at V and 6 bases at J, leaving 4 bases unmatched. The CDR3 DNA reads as TGCGCCAGCAGCCAAGAGACTAGCGGAGGCGATACGCAGTATTTT. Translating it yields CASSQETSGGDTQYF.

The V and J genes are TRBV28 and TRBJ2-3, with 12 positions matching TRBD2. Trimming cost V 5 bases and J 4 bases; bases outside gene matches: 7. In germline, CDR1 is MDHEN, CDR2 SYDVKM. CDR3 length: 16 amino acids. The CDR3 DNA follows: TGTGCCAGCAGTCGGACTAGCGGGATTGTGGCAGATACGCAGTATTTT. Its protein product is CASSRTSGIVADTQYF. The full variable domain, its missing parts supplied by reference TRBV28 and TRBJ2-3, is DVKVTQSSRYLVKRTGEKVFLECVQDMDHENMFWYRQDPGLGLRLIYFSYDVKMKEKGDIPEGYSVSREKKERFSLILESASTNQTSMYLCASSRTSGIVADTQYFGPGTRLTVL.

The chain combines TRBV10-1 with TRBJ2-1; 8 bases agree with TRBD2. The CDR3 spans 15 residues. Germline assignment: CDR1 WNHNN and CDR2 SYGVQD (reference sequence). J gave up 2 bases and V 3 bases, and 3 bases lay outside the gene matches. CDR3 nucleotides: TGCGCCAGCAGTGAAACTAGCGGCCCCTACAATGAGCAGTTCTTC. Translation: CASSETSGPYNEQFF.

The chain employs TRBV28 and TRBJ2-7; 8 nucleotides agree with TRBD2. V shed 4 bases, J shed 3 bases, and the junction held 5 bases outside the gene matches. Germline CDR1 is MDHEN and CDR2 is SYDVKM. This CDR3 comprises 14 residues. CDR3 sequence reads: CASSSLAGSYEQYF. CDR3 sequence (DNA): TGTGCCAGCAGTTCGTTAGCGGGAAGCTACGAGCAGTACTTC.

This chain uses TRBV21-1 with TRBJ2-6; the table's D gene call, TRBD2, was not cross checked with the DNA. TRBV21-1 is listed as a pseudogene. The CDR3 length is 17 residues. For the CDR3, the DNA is TGTGCCAGCAGCAAGTGCCTACCGGGCTCTGGGGCCAACGTCCTGACTTTC. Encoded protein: CASSKCLPGSGANVLTF.

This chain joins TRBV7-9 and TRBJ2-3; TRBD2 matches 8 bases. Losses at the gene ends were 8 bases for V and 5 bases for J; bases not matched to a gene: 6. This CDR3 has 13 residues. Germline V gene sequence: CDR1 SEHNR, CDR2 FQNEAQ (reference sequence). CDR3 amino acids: CASSAGAGDTQYF. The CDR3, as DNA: TGTGCCAGCTCAGCGGGAGCGGGAGATACGCAGTATTTT.

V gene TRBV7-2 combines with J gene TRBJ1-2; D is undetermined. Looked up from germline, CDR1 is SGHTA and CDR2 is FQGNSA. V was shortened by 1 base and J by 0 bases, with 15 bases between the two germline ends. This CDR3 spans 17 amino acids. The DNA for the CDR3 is TGTGCCAGCAGCTTAGGACCCCCTCGGGAGACTAACTATGGCTACACCTTC. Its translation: CASSLGPPRETNYGYTF.

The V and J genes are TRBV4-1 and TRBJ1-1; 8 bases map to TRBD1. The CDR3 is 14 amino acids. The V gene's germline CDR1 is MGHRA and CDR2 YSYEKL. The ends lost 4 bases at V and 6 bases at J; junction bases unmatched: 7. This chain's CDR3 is CASSLLTGVAEAFF. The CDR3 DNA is TGCGCCAGCAGCCTTCTGACAGGGGTCGCTGAAGCTTTCTTT.

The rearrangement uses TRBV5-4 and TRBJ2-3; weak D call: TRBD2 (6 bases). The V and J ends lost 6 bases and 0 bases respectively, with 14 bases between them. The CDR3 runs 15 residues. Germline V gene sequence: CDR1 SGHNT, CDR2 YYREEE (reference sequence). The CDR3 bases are TGTGCCAGCATAGTATGGGGGGAGAGCACAGATACGCAGTATTTT. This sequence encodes CASIVWGESTDTQYF.

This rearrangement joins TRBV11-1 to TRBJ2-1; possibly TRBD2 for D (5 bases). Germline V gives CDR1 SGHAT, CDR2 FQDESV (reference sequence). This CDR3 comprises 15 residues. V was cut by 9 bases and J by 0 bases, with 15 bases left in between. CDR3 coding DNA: TGTGCCAGTACGATCGCGGGTAGCTCCTACAATGAGCAGTTCTTC. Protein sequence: CASTIAGSSYNEQFF.

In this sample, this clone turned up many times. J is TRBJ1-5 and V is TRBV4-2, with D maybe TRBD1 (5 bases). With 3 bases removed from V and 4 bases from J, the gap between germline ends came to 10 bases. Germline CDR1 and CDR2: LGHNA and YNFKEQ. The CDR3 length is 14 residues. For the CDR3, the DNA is TGTGCCAGCAGCCACGACCAGGGTAATCAGCCCCAGCATTTT. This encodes CASSHDQGNQPQHF.

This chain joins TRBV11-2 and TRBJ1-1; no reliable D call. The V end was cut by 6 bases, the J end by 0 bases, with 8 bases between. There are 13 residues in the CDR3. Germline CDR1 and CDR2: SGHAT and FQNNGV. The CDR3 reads CASSSGMNTEAFF. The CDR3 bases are TGTGCCAGCAGTTCGGGTATGAACACTGAAGCTTTCTTT.

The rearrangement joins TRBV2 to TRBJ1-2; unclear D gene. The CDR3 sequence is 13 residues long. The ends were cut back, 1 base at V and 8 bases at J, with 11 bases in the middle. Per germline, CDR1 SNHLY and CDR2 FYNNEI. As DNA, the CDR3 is TGTGCCAGCAGTGAAGGGTCGGTTCGGGGCTACACCTTC. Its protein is CASSEGSVRGYTF.

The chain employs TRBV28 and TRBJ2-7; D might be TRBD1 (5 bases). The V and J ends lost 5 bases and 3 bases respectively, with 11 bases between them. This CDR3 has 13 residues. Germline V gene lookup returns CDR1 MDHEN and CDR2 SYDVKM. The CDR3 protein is CASSLPQGYEQYF. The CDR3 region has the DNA TGTGCCAGCAGTCTCCCCCAGGGCTACGAGCAGTACTTC.

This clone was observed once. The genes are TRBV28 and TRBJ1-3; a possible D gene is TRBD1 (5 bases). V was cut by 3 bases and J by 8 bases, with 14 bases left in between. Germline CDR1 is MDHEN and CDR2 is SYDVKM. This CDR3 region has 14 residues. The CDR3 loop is CASSLVGGLDTIYF. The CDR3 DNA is TGTGCCAGCAGTTTGGTTGGGGGGTTGGACACCATATATTTT.

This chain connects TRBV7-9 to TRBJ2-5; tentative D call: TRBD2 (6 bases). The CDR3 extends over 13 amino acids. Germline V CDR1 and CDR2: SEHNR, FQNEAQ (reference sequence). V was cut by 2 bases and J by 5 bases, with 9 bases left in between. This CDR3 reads CASSLWAGETQYF. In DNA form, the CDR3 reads TGTGCCAGCAGCTTATGGGCGGGGGAGACCCAGTACTTC.

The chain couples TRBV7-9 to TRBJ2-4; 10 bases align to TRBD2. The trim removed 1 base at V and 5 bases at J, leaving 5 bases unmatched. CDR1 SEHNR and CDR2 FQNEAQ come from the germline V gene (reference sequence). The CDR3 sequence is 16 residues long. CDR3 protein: CASSLGSGRWENIQYF. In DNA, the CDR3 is TGTGCCAGCAGCTTAGGTAGCGGGAGGTGGGAAAACATTCAGTACTTC.